This T cell receptor beta chain appears in the sequencing data of a study of T-cell memory formation after mild COVID-19. On the study more broadly: TCR clusters were largely donor specific.

In regard to this clonotype: Its specificity is not known. The conserved phenylalanine or tryptophan is not found at the CDR3 terminus, so this likely reflects a read error.

General observations from the study: Nothing confirmed that second-wave clones peaking on day 37 were specific for SARS-CoV-2. Contracting clones from day 15 to 85 had balanced CD4/CD8; later expanders favoured CD4+.

Germline values: CDR1 LGHNA, CDR2 YSLEER. This CDR3 is built from 15 residues. V lost 3 bases to trimming and J lost 1 base, with 12 bases between them. TCR alpha and TCR beta cDNA libraries with sample barcodes and UMIs came from 5'RACE using constant-segment primers. MiXCR, run by TCRdb on the 5' RACE reads, gives a single entry per CDR3 protein. The sample includes approximately 300,000 distinct CDR3 sequences, more than 15% of them seen just once. The chain employs TRBV4-3 and TRBJ1-1; possible D gene TRBD1, 6 bases. Source material: PBMCs or a T cell subset sorted from them (not recorded which). This TCR was recovered from a man between 18 and 29 years old who had mild COVID-19 (a few samples of this study predate the infection). Cell type and time point are not known. The CDR3 DNA is TGCGCCAGCAGCCAGAATGGGGGCACGAACACTGAAGCTTTCATT. As protein: CASSQNGGTNTEAFI.